This TCR beta chain is drawn from a study of cytomegalovirus exposure and HLA in healthy donors (dated by TCRdb to about 2017). About the study as a whole: An earlier analysis of several hundred of the donors reported 250 to 300 Gb of sequence data and some 120 million unique TCR beta sequences from roughly 200 million T cells. The study was designed to test whether signatures of past pathogen exposure could be identified by cataloging public T cell receptors. Among a few hundred genotyped donors of the cohort, an average of around 240,000 unique TCR beta nucleotide sequences were sequenced per donor, around a sixth of them non-productive. Both class I and class II loci were covered by HLA typing, at four-digit resolution. Rather than drawing on any new phenotypic data, the later analysis identified candidate immune exposures from TCR beta sequences and the way those sequences occurred across donors. Alongside the repertoire data, information on donor age, sex, ethnicity and CMV serostatus was compiled. Using immunosequencing, the study profiled T cell repertoires from roughly 650 subjects and related those repertoires to cytomegalovirus serostatus. Every repertoire in the discovery cohort had been generated on one and the same sequencing platform. An early release covering more than 500 HLA-typed donors comprised about 300 gigabases of sequencing data and roughly 86 million unique TCR sequences. An earlier analysis of roughly 580 of the donors used high-throughput TCR beta sequencing to judge whether each TCR beta V gene segment behaved as functional or pseudogenic. Genome-wide SNP genotypes for about three fifths of the roughly 700 donors were used in a later genetic analysis, which treated that subset as a discovery cohort. A later analysis re-examined previously published TCR beta repertoires from more than 650 donors and added high-resolution HLA genotyping to investigate patterns of TCR occurrence. In addition to the first cohort of roughly 700 subjects, a separate validation cohort of 120 different subjects was used. To predict cytomegalovirus infection status, the study brought together high-throughput TCR immunosequencing, statistical association of individual TCRs with disease status, and machine learning. The number of donors typed differed by locus, with roughly 620-630 for A, B, C, DRB1 and DQB1, roughly 520 for DQA1, 606 for DPA1, and around 460 for DPB1. Roughly five DR-DQ haplotypes were handled as single units for association and clustering because linkage in the cohort was strong. The genetic ancestry cluster associated with self-reported Caucasian donors included 81% of the approximately 400 genotyped donors.

The germline V gene specifies SGHRS as CDR1 and YFSETQ as CDR2. The CDR3 sequence holds 15 residues, the cysteine and phenylalanine included. Just CDR3 DNA is preserved here, 45 bases in frame from base 1. Trimming removed 3 bases from V and 7 bases from J; the gene matches leave 8 bases unexplained. In total, roughly 670 healthy bone marrow donors made up the cohort. Cohort members were all nominally healthy when sampled, although unrecorded immune exposures were likely present. The donor was CMV seronegative and belonged to the group of over 300 seronegative cohort members. A peripheral blood sample was collected from each donor, and TCR beta sequencing was performed on peripheral blood mononuclear cells. The Qiagen DNeasy Blood Extraction Kit was used to extract genomic DNA from the blood cell samples. Libraries were made using the immunoSEQ multiplex PCR assay. For the multiplex PCR, a mixture combining 60 forward primers for TCR Vbeta segments and 13 reverse primers for TCR Jbeta segments was used. Amplification of the CDR3 region of rearranged TCR beta genes was performed with a multiplex PCR assay on genomic DNA. The amplified TCR beta libraries were sequenced on the Illumina HiSeq System as 87-base-pair reads. Regarding the original processing steps: In a later analysis, some 80 million unique TCR beta chains were counted across the 650 to 750 repertoires, and around 10 million of these chains were shared by at least two donors. Raw reads were error-corrected and collapsed into unique sequences by a nearest-neighbor algorithm in which closely related sequences were merged to remove PCR and sequencing errors. Alignment of CDR3 sequences to IMGT reference sequences was used to assign V, D and J gene segments. For a sequence to be retained, at least a six-nucleotide match to both a V gene segment and a J gene segment was required. Rearrangements were classified as productive when the CDR3 lacked stop codons and remained in frame with V and J, and all other rearrangements were classified as non-productive. CDR3 was defined by IMGT convention, running from the second conserved V-encoded cysteine to the conserved J-encoded phenylalanine. The earlier analysis of a few hundred of the donors excluded any sequence lacking an unambiguous match to a single V gene segment. An earlier analysis of approximately 590 of the donors classified V segments as functional when productive rearrangements were above 56.7% and as segregating when the standard deviation between donors was above 5%. A statistical classification framework was built to diagnose cytomegalovirus status from the catalog of TCR beta chain sequences. A later analysis assigned V and J genes by comparing TCR nucleotide sequences with IMGT/GENE-DB human TR gene sequences. Using the TCRdist pipeline, a later analysis assigned CDR3 sequences along with most-parsimonious VDJ recombination scenarios. In a later analysis, each TCR beta chain was defined by its CDR3 amino acid sequence together with its V-gene family, and reads without a unique V-gene family were excluded. A later analysis removed several hundred highly shared, low-generation-probability nucleotide sequences to deal with suspected cross-contamination and a sequencing artifact. A later analysis calculated a clonal expansion index for each public chain from normalized within-repertoire ranks of inferred template counts. In a later analysis, generation probabilities were computed with a VDJ recombination model fitted to out-of-frame rearrangements, and the resulting probabilities were checked against IGoR. In a later analysis, TCR-TCR, TCR-HLA and TCR-CMV co-occurrence was scored with hypergeometric tests, and a repertoire-size bias correction was applied to TCR pairs. To estimate false discovery rates, a later analysis permuted the HLA or CMV assignments 20 times. A later analysis grouped co-occurring TCRs with DBSCAN, adding TCRdist sequence similarity when clustering within HLA-allele-positive subsets. Repertoires with fewer than 30,000 or more than 120,000 public chains, plus five repertoires with anomalous nucleotide sharing, were excluded from co-occurrence clustering. TCRdb provides this immuneACCESS table in a form limited to in-frame rearrangements. Some clones are lacking; in checked studies, under half of them reflect an unresolved V gene, and why the rest are absent is not known. V, J and clone size were drawn from that table, and D and trimming were deduced from the DNA. The sample profile shows about 180,000 clones; 60% to 85% of them were found once. Around 5.7% of the sample rests with the top ten.

Overall study results and their limits: In a later analysis, TCR association rates were found to vary across HLA loci, with the most associated TCRs seen for DRB1 alleles and the fewest for HLA-C alleles. When HLA alleles, especially DR and DQ, strongly co-occurred, TCR associations were difficult to assign to individual alleles. Because some donors lacked HLA typing at each locus, the association tests relied only on the typed subset. Broadly in line with IMGT annotations, most TCR beta V segments showed up in productive rearrangements about 87% or about 30% of the time in an earlier analysis of around 550 of the donors. A further reported finding was that TCR beta sequences accurately predicted the HLA-A and HLA-B alleles for most subjects in the first cohort. In a later analysis, most CMV-associated TCR beta chains were found to appear HLA-restricted, with HLA associations seemingly driven largely by CMV exposure. In a later analysis, HLA-associated TCR beta chains were found to be more clonally expanded and to have lower generation probabilities than equally common non-associated chains. CMV serostatus was the only immune exposure information available for the cohort. At a false discovery rate of 0.05, a later analysis linked 15,000 to 20,000 TCR beta sequences to specific HLA alleles. Linkage disequilibrium might explain the correlated functional status among segregating V segments, but an unknown experimental factor could not be ruled out. Across donors, most TCR sequences were observed very rarely, whereas some public TCRs were present in many individuals. In a later analysis, several top co-occurrence clusters were reported to appear linked to parvovirus B19, influenza, CMV and Epstein-Barr virus. This cohort had only TCR beta chains sequenced, and the lack of alpha or paired-chain data limited which features could be detected. A total of about 150 TCR beta chains were listed by the study as associated with cytomegalovirus. In both the original and validation cohorts, the classifier was reported to diagnose cytomegalovirus status with high specificity and sensitivity. A cluster of highly shared sequence variants was judged likely to represent a technical artifact of the sequencing pipeline. The presence/absence analyses assumed that sequencing depth was roughly uniform across donors, and that assumption may not be true. Because counts were too low, around 18 rarely observed V segments, including chromosome 9 orphons, were left out of the earlier analysis of about 500 of the donors. In vitro tests confirmed that three of the cytomegalovirus-associated TCR beta chains recognize cytomegalovirus antigens. In a later genetic analysis, fewer N-insertions in productive TCRs were reported among donors in an Asian-associated ancestry cluster than the approximately 710-donor mean. According to the authors, the approach could potentially be generalized to other disease states and immunological phenotypes. A later genetic analysis associated a missense DCLRE1C variant with V-gene and J-gene trimming of TCR beta chains, and an independent cohort replicated the association. Some IMGT-functional V segments, including TRBV6-2 and TRBV6-3, could not be told apart with the 87-base-pair reads, so those segments were excluded.

As for this clone: It lacks a known antigen. Base-call qualities are not available, and no considerably larger clone is one nucleotide away.

Sequenced: PBMCs. This chain joins TRBV5-1 to TRBJ2-1; 9 central nucleotides agree with TRBD2. The receptor's source is a man aged 35 to 55 in good health and CMV-seronegative. CDR3 sequence: CASSSGAGGENEQFF. The DNA sequence reads TGCGCCAGCAGCTCGGGGGCGGGGGGGGAGAATGAGCAGTTCTTC. The entire variable domain, with the stretches around the CDR3 drawn from the reference TRBV5-1 and TRBJ2-1 proteins, is KAGVTQTPRYLIKTRGQQVTLSCSPISGHRSVSWYQQTPGQGLQFLFEYFSETQRNKGNFPGRFSGRQFSNSRSEMNVSTLELGDSALYLCASSSGAGGENEQFFGPGTRLTVL.